This T cell receptor beta chain emerged from a study of beta chain features in type 1 diabetes. Investigators reverse transcribed all isolated RNA, so they sequenced expressed TCRB transcripts. The method was immunoSEQ multiplex PCR; TCRdb's version includes in-frame clones alone and lacks a portion of them. The sample carries about 450,000 clones, about an eighth recorded once. This clonotype was sampled from a woman younger than 35 in good health. The sample consisted of naive CD4+ T cells from blood.

CDR3 DNA: TGTGCCAGCAGCTTCCAGGGAGATACGCAGTATTTT. It specifies CASSFQGDTQYF. The chain carries TRBV7-2 and TRBJ2-3; weak D call: TRBD1 (5 bases). Trimming stripped 3 bases from V and 5 bases from J, with 6 bases between. The CDR3 spans 12 residues. Per the germline V gene, CDR1 is SGHTA and CDR2 is FQGNSA.